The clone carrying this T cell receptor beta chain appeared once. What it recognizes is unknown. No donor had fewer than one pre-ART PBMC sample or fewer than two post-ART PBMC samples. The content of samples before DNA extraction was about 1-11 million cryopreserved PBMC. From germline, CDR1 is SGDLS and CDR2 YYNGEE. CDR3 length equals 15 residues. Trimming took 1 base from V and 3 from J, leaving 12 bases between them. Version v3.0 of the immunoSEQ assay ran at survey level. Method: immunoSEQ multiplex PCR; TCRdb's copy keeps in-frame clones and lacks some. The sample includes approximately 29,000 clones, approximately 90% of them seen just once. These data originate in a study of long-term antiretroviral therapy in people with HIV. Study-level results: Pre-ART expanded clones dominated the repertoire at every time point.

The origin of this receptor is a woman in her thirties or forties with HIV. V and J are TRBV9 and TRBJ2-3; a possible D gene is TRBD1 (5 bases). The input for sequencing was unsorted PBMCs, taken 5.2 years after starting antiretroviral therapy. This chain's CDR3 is CASSVRTGQTDTQYF. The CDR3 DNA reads TGTGCCAGCAGCGTACGAACAGGTCAAACAGATACGCAGTATTTT.